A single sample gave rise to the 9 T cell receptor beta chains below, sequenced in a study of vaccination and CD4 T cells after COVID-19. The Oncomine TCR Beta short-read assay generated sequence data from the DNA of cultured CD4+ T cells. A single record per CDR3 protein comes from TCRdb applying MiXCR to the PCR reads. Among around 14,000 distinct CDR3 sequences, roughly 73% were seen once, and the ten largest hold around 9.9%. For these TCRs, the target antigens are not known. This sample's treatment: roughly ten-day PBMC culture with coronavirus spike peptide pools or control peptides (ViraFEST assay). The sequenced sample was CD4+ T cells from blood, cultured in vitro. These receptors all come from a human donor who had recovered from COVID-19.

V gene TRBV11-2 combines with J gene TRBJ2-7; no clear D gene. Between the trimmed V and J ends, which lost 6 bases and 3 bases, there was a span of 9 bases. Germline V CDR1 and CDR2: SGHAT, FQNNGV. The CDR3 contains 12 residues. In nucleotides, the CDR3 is TGTGCCAGCAGTTCCGGGCACTACGAGCAGTACTTC. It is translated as CASSSGHYEQYF.

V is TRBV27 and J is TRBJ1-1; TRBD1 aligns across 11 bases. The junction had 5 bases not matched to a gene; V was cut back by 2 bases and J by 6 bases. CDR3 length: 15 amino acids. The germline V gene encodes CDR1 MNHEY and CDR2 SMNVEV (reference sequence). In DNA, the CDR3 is TGTGCCAGCAGTTTAATCGGACAGGGGGCTTCTGAAGCTTTCTTT. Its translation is CASSLIGQGASEAFF.

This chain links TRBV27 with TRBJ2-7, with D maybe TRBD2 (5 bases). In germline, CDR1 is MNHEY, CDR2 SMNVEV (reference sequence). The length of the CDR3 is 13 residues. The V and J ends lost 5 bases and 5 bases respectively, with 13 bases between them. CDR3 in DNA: TGTGCCAGCAGTCAGCGGCCACCTAACGAGCAGTACTTC. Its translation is CASSQRPPNEQYF.

CDR3 amino acids: CASSVSGRRQPQHF. CDR3 nucleotides: TGTGCCAGTAGTGTCTCAGGGCGAAGGCAGCCCCAGCATTTT. The chain employs TRBV19 and TRBJ1-5; a weak D match, TRBD1 (5 bases). V lost 5 bases and J lost 7, with 15 bases in between. Germline CDR1 and CDR2: LNHDA and SQIVND (reference sequence). This CDR3 is built from 14 residues.

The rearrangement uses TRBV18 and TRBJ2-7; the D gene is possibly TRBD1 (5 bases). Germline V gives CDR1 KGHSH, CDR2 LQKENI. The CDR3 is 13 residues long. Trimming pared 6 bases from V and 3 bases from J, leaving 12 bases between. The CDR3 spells CASSPTDIYEQYF. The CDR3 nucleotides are TGTGCCAGCTCTCCGACAGATATCTACGAGCAGTACTTC.

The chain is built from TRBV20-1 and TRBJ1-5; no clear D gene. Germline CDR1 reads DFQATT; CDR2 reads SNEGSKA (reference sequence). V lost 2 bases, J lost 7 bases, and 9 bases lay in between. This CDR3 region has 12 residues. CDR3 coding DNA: TGCAGTGCTAGATTCTCGGGGCAGCCCCAGCATTTT. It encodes CSARFSGQPQHF.

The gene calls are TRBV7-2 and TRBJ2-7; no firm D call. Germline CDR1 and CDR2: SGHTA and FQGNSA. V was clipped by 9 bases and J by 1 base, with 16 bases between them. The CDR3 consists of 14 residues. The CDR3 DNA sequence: TGTGCCAGTGCGGTGACGGGTGATTCCTACGAGCAGTACTTC. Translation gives CASAVTGDSYEQYF.

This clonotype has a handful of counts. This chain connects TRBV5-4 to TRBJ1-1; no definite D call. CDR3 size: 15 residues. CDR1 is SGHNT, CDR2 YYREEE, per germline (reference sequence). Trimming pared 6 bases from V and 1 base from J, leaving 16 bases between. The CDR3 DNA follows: TGTGCCAGCACCCCGCACCAGGTTAAGAACACTGAAGCTTTCTTT. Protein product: CASTPHQVKNTEAFF.

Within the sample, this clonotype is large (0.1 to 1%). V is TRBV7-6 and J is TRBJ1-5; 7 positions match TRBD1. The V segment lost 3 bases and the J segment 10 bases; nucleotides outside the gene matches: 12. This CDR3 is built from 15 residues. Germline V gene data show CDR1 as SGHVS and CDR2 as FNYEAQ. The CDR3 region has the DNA TGTGCCAGCAGCTTGGCTCAGGGGGTCGGGGGTCCCCAGCATTTT. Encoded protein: CASSLAQGVGGPQHF.